These 20 T cell receptor beta chains came from one sample sequenced in a study of T-cell reconstitution after alpha-beta-depleted transplantation in children. The library targeted TCRbeta and was prepared with unique molecular identifiers. TCRdb recomputed calls from the PCR reads with MiXCR, one row per CDR3 protein. The table lists 200,000 to 300,000 distinct CDR3 sequences, around 13% of them singletons. Sequenced material: PBMCs from the stem cell graft donor, taken from the stem cell graft. The receptors derive from a human donor who donated a stem cell graft to a child with acute lymphoblastic leukemia.

This clonotype has at least ten counts. This chain joins TRBV20-1 and TRBJ2-1, with 14 bases identical to TRBD2. Losses at the gene ends were 1 base for V and 8 bases for J; bases not matched to a gene: 4. CDR1 is DFQATT and CDR2 is SNEGSKA in the germline V gene (reference sequence). The CDR3 is made up of 15 amino acids. The CDR3 loop is CSARGGTSGGYEQFF. CDR3 coding DNA: TGCAGTGCTAGAGGAGGGACTAGCGGGGGCTATGAGCAGTTCTTC.

This clonotype has ten or more counts. The rearrangement uses TRBV7-2 and TRBJ2-7, with no clear D. The CDR3 is 16 amino acids. Trimming shortened V by 1 base and J by 0 bases, and 13 bases separated the two germline ends. Germline CDR1 and CDR2: SGHTA and FQGNSA. The CDR3 loop reads CASSLVAGRSSYEQYF. DNA for the CDR3: TGTGCCAGCAGCTTAGTGGCTGGACGGAGCTCCTACGAGCAGTACTTC.

This clonotype came up many times. The genes are TRBV6-1 and TRBJ2-2, with 9 nucleotides matching TRBD1. Germline values: CDR1 MNHNS, CDR2 SASEGT. Losses at the gene ends were 7 bases for V and 5 bases for J; bases not matched to a gene: 8. This CDR3 has 15 amino acids. The CDR3 coding sequence is TGTGCCAGCACCACGGGACAGGGTCGAACCGGGGAGCTGTTTTTT. The encoded protein is CASTTGQGRTGELFF.

The chain couples TRBV9 to TRBJ2-3; D is undetermined. The germline V and J ends were trimmed by 7 bases and 2 bases, with 14 bases remaining between them. CDR1 SGDLS and CDR2 YYNGEE come from the germline V gene. The CDR3 loop spans 14 amino acids. This CDR3 is CASSVRTFTDTQYF. DNA for the CDR3: TGTGCCAGCTCGGTGAGGACCTTCACAGATACGCAGTATTTT. The entire variable domain, with the rest obtained from reference TRBV9 and TRBJ2-3, is as follows: DSGVTQTPKHLITATGQRVTLRCSPRSGDLSVYWYQQSLDQGLQFLIQYYNGEERAKGNILERFSAQQFPDLHSELNLSSLELGDSALYFCASSVRTFTDTQYFGPGTRLTVL.

This clonotype was recorded many times. This chain uses TRBV29-1 with TRBJ2-7; a possible D gene is TRBD1 (5 bases). Germline V gene lookup returns CDR1 SQVTM and CDR2 ANQGSEA. This CDR3 region has 13 residues. V was pared by 5 bases and J by 0 bases, with 11 bases between. The CDR3, as DNA: TGCAGCGTTTCAAGGGGCCTCTCCTACGAGCAGTACTTC. Translating gives CSVSRGLSYEQYF.

Details on this clonotype: A junction end diverges from the germline sequence, so it may reflect a read error. This sequence joins TRBV5-1 and TRBJ1-2; D unresolved. The CDR3 has 13 residues. Germline V CDR1 and CDR2: SGHRS, YFSETQ. CDR3 sequence reads: CASSLGSNCGYTF. CDR3 in DNA: TGCGCCAGCAGCTTGGGTTCTAACTGTGGCTACACCTTC.

This clonotype was detected ten times or more. This chain links TRBV20-1 with TRBJ2-1; tentatively, D is TRBD1 (7 bases). Germline CDR1 and CDR2: DFQATT and SNEGSKA (reference sequence). V lost 1 base, J lost 1 base, and 8 bases lay in between. The CDR3 totals 14 residues. The chain's CDR3 is CSARAGGSYNEQFF. In DNA form, the CDR3 reads TGCAGTGCTAGAGCAGGGGGGTCCTACAATGAGCAGTTCTTC.

This clonotype has a count of ten or more. This chain joins TRBV6-1 and TRBJ2-7; TRBD1 aligns across 9 bases. The germline V gene encodes CDR1 MNHNS and CDR2 SASEGT. This CDR3 region has 14 residues. Trimming at V came to 6 bases and at J to 2 bases, leaving 5 bases not matched to a gene. The chain's CDR3 is CASSQTGGTYEQYF. The CDR3, as DNA: TGTGCCAGCAGCCAGACAGGGGGGACCTACGAGCAGTACTTC.

This clonotype was seen many times. This chain links TRBV5-6 with TRBJ2-1; 7 nucleotides match TRBD1. This CDR3 is 15 amino acids long. V lost 1 base, J lost 8 bases, and 9 bases stayed unmatched. Germline V gene data show CDR1 as SGHDT and CDR2 as YYEEEE. As DNA, the CDR3 is TGTGCCAGCAGCTTGTATTTTGGGACAGAGGATGAGCAGTTCTTC. Its protein is CASSLYFGTEDEQFF.

The table lists this clonotype with many counts. The chain joins TRBV20-1 to TRBJ2-7; 7 bases agree with TRBD2. V gave up 1 base and J gave up 3 bases; unmatched junction bases: 9. The CDR3 covers 15 residues. Germline lookup yields CDR1 DFQATT and CDR2 SNEGSKA (reference sequence). Written as DNA, the CDR3 is TGCAGTGCTAGAGCTAGCGGCCGAATCGACTACGAGCAGTACTTC. Protein sequence: CSARASGRIDYEQYF.

As for this clonotype: One base away lies a much larger clone, so this may be a sequencing read error. For the CDR3, the DNA is TGTGCCACCAGCCAACAGGGTCGCTACGAGCAGTACTTC. Protein: CATSQQGRYEQYF. V and J are TRBV13 and TRBJ2-7; D perhaps matches TRBD1 (6 bases). Per the germline V gene, CDR1 is PRHDT and CDR2 is FYEKMQ (reference sequence). This CDR3 is built from 13 residues.

This clonotype was counted at least ten times. V usage is TRBV6-2 or TRBV6-3 and J usage is TRBJ2-2, with 11 bases that match TRBD2. The V gene end was trimmed by 0 bases and the J gene end by 4 bases; junction bases not matched to a gene: 4. CDR1 MNHEY and CDR2 SVGEGT come from the germline V gene. The CDR3 has 17 amino acids. The CDR3 DNA is TGTGCCAGCAGTTACTCGGAACTAGCGGGAGTCACCGGGGAGCTGTTTTTT. Its translation: CASSYSELAGVTGELFF.

This clonotype has at least ten counts. The V call is TRBV28, the J call TRBJ1-1; 7 positions match TRBD1. V shed 3 bases and J 1 base; nucleotides not matched to a gene: 8. This CDR3 is built from 16 residues. Germline V gene sequence: CDR1 MDHEN, CDR2 SYDVKM. In DNA, the CDR3 is TGTGCCAGCAGTTTCTCCCTGGGGACAGCGAACACTGAAGCTTTCTTT. It translates to CASSFSLGTANTEAFF.

This clonotype was seen many times. This chain connects TRBV6-5 to TRBJ1-1; 7 nucleotides match TRBD1. With V trimmed by 1 base and J by 4 bases, 3 bases remained unmatched. Per germline, CDR1 MNHEY and CDR2 SVGAGI. The CDR3 has 14 amino acids. The CDR3 is CASSYYRGGTEAFF. In DNA, the CDR3 is TGTGCCAGCAGTTACTACAGGGGTGGCACTGAAGCTTTCTTT.

This clonotype occurred many times. V gene TRBV5-1 combines with J gene TRBJ2-7, with D maybe TRBD1 (6 bases). This CDR3 is 13 amino acids long. Looked up from germline, CDR1 is SGHRS and CDR2 is YFSETQ. The ends were cut back, 3 bases at V and 2 bases at J, with 9 bases in the middle. The CDR3 protein is CASSWDKTYEQYF. The CDR3 nucleotides read TGCGCCAGCAGCTGGGACAAGACCTACGAGCAGTACTTC.

Notes on this clonotype: A single base separates this from a much larger clone, so it may be a read error. J is TRBJ2-1 and V is TRBV20-1; D unclear. Germline V gives CDR1 DFQATT, CDR2 SNEGSKA (reference sequence). The CDR3 has 15 amino acids. The CDR3 sequence: CCARDYSSSYNEQFF. The CDR3, as DNA: TGCTGTGCTAGAGATTACTCGAGCTCCTACAATGAGCAGTTCTTC.

This clonotype came up many times. This chain connects TRBV20-1 to TRBJ2-3; D may be TRBD1 or TRBD2 (6 bases each). The CDR3 is 14 residues long. Per the germline V gene, CDR1 is DFQATT and CDR2 is SNEGSKA (reference sequence). Trimming shortened V by 3 bases and J by 1 base, and 11 bases separated the two germline ends. The CDR3 DNA is TGCAGTGCTAGGAGGGGGGTGGGCACAGATACGCAGTATTTT. As protein: CSARRGVGTDTQYF.

This clonotype was counted at least ten times. The chain has TRBV29-1 and TRBJ1-1, with TRBD1 identical over 7 bases. Germline values: CDR1 SQVTM, CDR2 ANQGSEA. With V trimmed by 4 bases and J by 6 bases, 11 bases remained unmatched. CDR3 size: 14 residues. This chain's CDR3 is CSVAADRLSAEAFF. In DNA, the CDR3 is TGCAGCGTTGCGGCGGACAGGTTGAGCGCTGAAGCTTTCTTT.

This clonotype was observed at least ten times. This chain uses TRBV7-9 with TRBJ2-1, with D maybe TRBD1 (5 bases). Looked up from germline, CDR1 is SEHNR and CDR2 is FQNEAQ (reference sequence). This CDR3 comprises 14 residues. The V end was cut by 1 base, the J end by 6 bases, with 10 bases between. The CDR3 coding sequence is TGTGCCAGCAGCTTAGTCGACAGAGGCAATGAGCAGTTCTTC. Its protein is CASSLVDRGNEQFF.

On this clonotype: A much larger clonotype is one base distant, so this may be a read error. The chain is built from TRBV27 and TRBJ2-7, with TRBD1 matching 7 bases. CDR1 MNHEY and CDR2 SMNVEV come from the germline V gene (reference sequence). The CDR3 has 13 residues. V shed 5 bases and J 13 bases; nucleotides not matched to a gene: 14. The CDR3 sequence is CASSPPGGRGDYF. Written as DNA, the CDR3 is TGTGCCAGCAGTCCTCCAGGGGGAAGAGGGGATTACTTC.